These T cell receptor beta chains were read from a single sample in a study of CD8+CD57+ T cells in acquired aplastic anemia. One entry per CDR3 protein, called by TCRdb with MiXCR from the reads. Among 150,000 to 200,000 distinct CDR3 sequences, 45% to 55% were seen once, and the ten largest hold approximately 1%. Material for sequencing was sorted CD4+, CD8+, or CD8+CD57+ T cells (not recorded which) from PBMCs. The receptors were sampled from a human donor with aplastic anemia. Each CDR3 is given without its conserved first and last residue.

V gene,J gene,CDR3 protein
TRBV5-1,TRBJ1-2,ASSLNRLSTFGYT
TRBV7-2,TRBJ2-7,ASSHTAYEQY
TRBV19,TRBJ2-7,ASTPLGTGGYEQY
TRBV10-1,TRBJ2-3,ASSESADTQY
TRBV2,TRBJ1-2,ASSDGGAYT
TRBV7-9,TRBJ1-5,ASSLGPGQPQH
TRBV5-6,NA,ASSVSGYQETQY
TRBV10-2,TRBJ2-7,ASSSQSFEQY
TRBV10-1,TRBJ1-4,ASSANRIPNEKLF
TRBV6-5,TRBJ2-7,ASSYSASGGAYPPEQY
TRBV25-1,TRBJ1-6,ASSEGGARIH
TRBV15,TRBJ2-3,ATSTRLAGGSADTQY
TRBV29-1,TRBJ2-3,SVEQNTDTQY
TRBV24-1,TRBJ1-2,ATSDEVKGGYT
TRBV7-9,TRBJ2-5,ASSLAIQETQY
TRBV5-8,TRBJ1-1,ASSLEGSRGTEAF
TRBV5-1,TRBJ1-1,ASSLVRGRDEAF
TRBV11-1,TRBJ1-1,ASSLAYGGQGPMNTEAF
TRBV10-2,TRBJ2-3,ASTPDRVFSQY
TRBV5-6,TRBJ1-3,ASSPQGQGFSGNTIY
TRBV12-3/TRBV12-4,TRBJ2-7,ASSLGGEQY
TRBV20-1,TRBJ2-3,SASGSTDTQY
TRBV5-1,TRBJ2-2,ASSTLWGSAGELF
TRBV7-9,TRBJ1-2,ASSPVGGGPYGYT
TRBV12-3/TRBV12-4,TRBJ1-6,ASSLDRAGPLH
TRBV7-9,TRBJ2-1,ASSLVGDRGHNEQF